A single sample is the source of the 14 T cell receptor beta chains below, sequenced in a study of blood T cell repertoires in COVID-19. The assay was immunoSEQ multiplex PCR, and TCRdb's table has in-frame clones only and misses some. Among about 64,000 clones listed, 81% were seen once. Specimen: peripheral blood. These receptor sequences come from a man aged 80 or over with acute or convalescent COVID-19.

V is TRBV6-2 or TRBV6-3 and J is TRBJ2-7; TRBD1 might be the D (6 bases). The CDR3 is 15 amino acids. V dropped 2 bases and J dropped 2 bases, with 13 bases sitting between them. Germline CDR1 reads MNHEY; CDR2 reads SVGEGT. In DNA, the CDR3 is TGTGCCAGCAGTTACATGCGGACAGCCACCTACGAGCAGTACTTC. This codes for CASSYMRTATYEQYF.

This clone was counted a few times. This CDR3 is CASSGGTSGGLSSYNEQFF. CDR3 sequence (DNA): TGCGCCAGCAGTGGAGGGACTAGCGGGGGCTTAAGCTCCTACAATGAGCAGTTCTTC. V is TRBV10-1 and J is TRBJ2-1, with 14 bases identical to TRBD2. CDR1 WNHNN and CDR2 SYGVQD come from the germline V gene (reference sequence). The CDR3 is made up of 19 amino acids. J was trimmed by 0 bases and V by 4 bases; bases with no gene match: 8.

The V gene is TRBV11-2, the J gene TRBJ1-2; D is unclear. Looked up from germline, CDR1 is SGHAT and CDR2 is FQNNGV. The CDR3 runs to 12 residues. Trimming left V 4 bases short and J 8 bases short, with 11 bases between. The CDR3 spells CASSSEGSGYTF. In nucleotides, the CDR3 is TGTGCCAGCAGCTCCGAGGGTAGCGGCTACACCTTC.

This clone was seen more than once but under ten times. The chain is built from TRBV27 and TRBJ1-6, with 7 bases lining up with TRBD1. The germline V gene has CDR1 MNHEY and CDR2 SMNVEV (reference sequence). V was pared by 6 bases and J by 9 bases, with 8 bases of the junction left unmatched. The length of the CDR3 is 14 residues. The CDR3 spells CASRSEGAGSPLHF. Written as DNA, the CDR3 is TGTGCCAGCAGATCGGAGGGGGCGGGTTCACCCCTCCACTTT.

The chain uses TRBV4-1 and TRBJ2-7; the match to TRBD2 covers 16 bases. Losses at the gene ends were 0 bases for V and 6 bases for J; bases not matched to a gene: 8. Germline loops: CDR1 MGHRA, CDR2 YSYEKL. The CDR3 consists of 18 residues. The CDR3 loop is CASSQEHPGLAGGGEQYF. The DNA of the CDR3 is TGCGCCAGCAGCCAAGAACACCCGGGACTAGCGGGGGGGGGCGAGCAGTACTTC.

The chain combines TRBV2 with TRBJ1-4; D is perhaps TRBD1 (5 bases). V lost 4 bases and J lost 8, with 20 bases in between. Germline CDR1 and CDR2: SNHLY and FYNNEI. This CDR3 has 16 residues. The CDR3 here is CASSAMWGTGEEKLFF. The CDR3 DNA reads TGTGCCAGCAGTGCGATGTGGGGGACGGGAGAGGAAAAACTGTTTTTT.

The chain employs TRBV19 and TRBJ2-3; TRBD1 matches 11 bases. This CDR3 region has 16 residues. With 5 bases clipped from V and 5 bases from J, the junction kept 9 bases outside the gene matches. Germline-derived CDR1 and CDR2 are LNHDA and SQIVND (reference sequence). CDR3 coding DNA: TGTGCCAGTAGTCATACAGGACAGGGGGCGGGAGATACGCAGTATTTT. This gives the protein CASSHTGQGAGDTQYF.

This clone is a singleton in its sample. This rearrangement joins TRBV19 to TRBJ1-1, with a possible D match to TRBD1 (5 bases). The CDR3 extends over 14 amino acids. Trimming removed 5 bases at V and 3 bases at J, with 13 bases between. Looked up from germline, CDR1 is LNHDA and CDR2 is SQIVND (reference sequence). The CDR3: CASSEGHRYTEAFF. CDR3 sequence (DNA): TGTGCCAGTAGTGAAGGACATCGATACACTGAAGCTTTCTTT.

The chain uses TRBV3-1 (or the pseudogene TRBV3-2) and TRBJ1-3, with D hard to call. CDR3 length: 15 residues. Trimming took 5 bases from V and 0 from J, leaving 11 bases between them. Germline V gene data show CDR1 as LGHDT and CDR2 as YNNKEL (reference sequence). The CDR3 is CASSSQFLSGNTIYF. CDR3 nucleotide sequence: TGTGCCAGCAGCTCACAGTTTCTCTCTGGAAACACCATATATTTT.

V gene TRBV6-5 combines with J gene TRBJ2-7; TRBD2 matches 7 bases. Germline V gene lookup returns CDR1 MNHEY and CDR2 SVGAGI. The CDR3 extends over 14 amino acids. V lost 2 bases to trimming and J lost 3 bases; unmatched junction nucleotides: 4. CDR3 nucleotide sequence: TGTGCCAGCAGTTACGGATGGGGGGGCTACGAGCAGTACTTC. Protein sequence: CASSYGWGGYEQYF.

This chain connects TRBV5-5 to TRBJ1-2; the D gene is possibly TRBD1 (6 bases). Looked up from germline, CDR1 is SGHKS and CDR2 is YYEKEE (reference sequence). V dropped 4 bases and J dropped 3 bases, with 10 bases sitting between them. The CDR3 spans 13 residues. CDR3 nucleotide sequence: TGTGCCAGCAGCAGGGGGACGGACTATGGCTACACCTTC. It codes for CASSRGTDYGYTF. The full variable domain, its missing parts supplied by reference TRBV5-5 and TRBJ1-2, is DAGVTQSPTHLIKTRGQQVTLRCSPISGHKSVSWYQQVLGQGPQFIFQYYEKEERGRGNFPDRFSARQFPNYSSELNVNALLLGDSALYLCASSRGTDYGYTFGSGTRLTVV.

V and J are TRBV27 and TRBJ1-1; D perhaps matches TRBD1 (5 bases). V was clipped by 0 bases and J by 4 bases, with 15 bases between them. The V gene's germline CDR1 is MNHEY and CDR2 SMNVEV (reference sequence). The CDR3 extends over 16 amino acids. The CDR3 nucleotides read TGTGCCAGCAGTTTATCGCCAGGGTTCCGTAGCACTGAAGCTTTCTTT. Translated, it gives CASSLSPGFRSTEAFF.

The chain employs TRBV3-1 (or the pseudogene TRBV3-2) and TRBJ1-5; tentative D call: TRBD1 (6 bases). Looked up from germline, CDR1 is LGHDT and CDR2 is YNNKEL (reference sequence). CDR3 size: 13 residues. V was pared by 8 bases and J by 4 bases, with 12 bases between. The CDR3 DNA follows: TGTGCCAGCTCTCGCAGGGGAAATCAGCCCCAGCATTTT. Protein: CASSRRGNQPQHF.

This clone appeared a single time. Here the CDR3 reads CASSNRFLNTEAFF. CDR3 bases: TGTGCCAGTAGTAACCGGTTTTTGAACACTGAAGCTTTCTTT. The V gene is TRBV19, the J gene TRBJ1-1; D gene ambiguous. Trimming pared 4 bases from V and 0 bases from J, leaving 9 bases between. Germline V gives CDR1 LNHDA, CDR2 SQIVND (reference sequence). The CDR3 is 14 residues long. The complete variable domain, with remaining parts taken from reference TRBV19 and TRBJ1-1, reads DGGITQSPKYLFRKEGQNVTLSCEQNLNHDAMYWYRQDPGQGLRLIYYSQIVNDFQKGDIAEGYSVSREKKESFPLTVTSAQKNPTAFYLCASSNRFLNTEAFFGQGTRLTVV.